These T cell receptor beta chains were read from a single sample in a study of blood T cells in healthy people across ages. TCRdb independently ran MiXCR on the 5' RACE reads; one entry per CDR3 protein. The sample lists 780,000 or so distinct CDR3 sequences; about 55% were seen once. Specimen: blood. The receptors here all came from an elderly man in good health. The CDR3 runs from the conserved cysteine through the conserved F or W. Fields, in order: clone size, D gene, V gene, J gene, CDR3 DNA, CDR3 protein. D genes are given only for firm matches. For some rows the clone size is stated as once, few or many, or as a class when expanded; others skip it.

>.|TRBD2|TRBV29-1|TRBJ2-1
TGCAGCTCTGCCCCGACTAGCGGGATAGGGAATGAGCAGTTCTTC
CSSAPTSGIGNEQFF
>.|TRBD2|TRBV2|TRBJ2-4
TGTGCCAGCGGGAATCCGGGACTAGCGGAGAGGAACATTCAGTACTTC
CASGNPGLAERNIQYF
>.|TRBD2|TRBV28|TRBJ2-7
TGTGCCAGCAGTTCAGGCAGGGAGGGGTACTACGAGCAGTACTTC
CASSSGREGYYEQYF
>few|.|TRBV20-1|TRBJ2-2
TGCAGCGCTGGCGGGAAGAACACCGGGGAGCTGTTTTTT
CSAGGKNTGELFF
>once|.|TRBV7-9|TRBJ2-7
TGTGCCAGCAGCGTAGTCGGGGGCAAACCCTACGAGCAGTACTTC
CASSVVGGKPYEQYF
>.|TRBD2|TRBV7-9|TRBJ2-7
TGTGCCAGCAGCCCGACTGGACTAGCGGGAGCCTACGAGCAGTACTTC
CASSPTGLAGAYEQYF
>few|.|TRBV11-2|TRBJ2-5
TGTGCCAGCAGCTCAGGACACACCACTAACCAAGAGACCCAGTACTTC
CASSSGHTTNQETQYF
>.|TRBD2|TRBV3-1|TRBJ2-3
TGTGCCGGCAGCCAAAGCGGCTGGCTAGCAGGGAGCGGGGGAAACACAGATACGCAGTATTTT
CAGSQSGWLAGSGGNTDTQYF
>.|TRBD1|TRBV5-1|TRBJ2-7
TGCGCCAGCAGCGGGTCAACAGGGGCGGGCTACGAGCAGTACTTC
CASSGSTGAGYEQYF
>few|TRBD2|TRBV7-2|TRBJ2-3
TGTGCCAGCAGCCCCCGGGGTCTAGCGGGGGGATATACGCAGTATTTT
CASSPRGLAGGYTQYF
>.|.|TRBV20-1|TRBJ2-1
TGCAGTGCTAGAAACAGGGTTTCCCACGAGCAGTTCTTC
CSARNRVSHEQFF
>few|.|TRBV3-1|TRBJ2-1
TGTGCCAGCAGCCAAGTGATGCATGAGCAGTTCTTC
CASSQVMHEQFF
>few|.|TRBV12-3/TRBV12-4|TRBJ2-1
TGTGCCAGCTCTTCGGCTTACAATGAGCAGTTCTTC
CASSSAYNEQFF
>.|TRBD1|TRBV11-2|TRBJ1-2
TGTGCCAGCAGCTCCCGGGACAGGGGGCTCTATGGCTACACCTTC
CASSSRDRGLYGYTF
>.|TRBD2|TRBV5-1|TRBJ2-7
TGCGCCAGCTCCGGGGGGACTAGCGTACGTTTAACCTACGAGCAGTACTTC
CASSGGTSVRLTYEQYF
>.|.|TRBV6-5|TRBJ1-1
TGTGCCAGCAGTTACTCGAGTATGGACGGGACTGAAGCTTTCTTT
CASSYSSMDGTEAFF
>.|.|TRBV12-3/TRBV12-4|TRBJ1-2
TGTGCCAGCAGGGCGGACACTAACTATGGCTACACCTTC
CASRADTNYGYTF
>few|.|TRBV20-1|TRBJ1-1
TGCAGTGCTAGCAAGAACACTGAAGCTTTCTTT
CSASKNTEAFF
>few|.|TRBV20-1|TRBJ2-3
TGCAGTGCCCTTGAGGGACCCACAGATACGCAGTATTTT
CSALEGPTDTQYF
>.|.|TRBV3-1|TRBJ2-5
TGTGCCAGCAGCCAAGCGGTTGCGGGGCACCAAGAGACCCAGTACTTC
CASSQAVAGHQETQYF
>.|TRBD1|TRBV6-1|TRBJ2-3
TGTGCCAGCAGTCCCCTTAGCAGGGGGCTGGCAGATACGCAGTATTTT
CASSPLSRGLADTQYF
>.|.|TRBV11-1|TRBJ2-7
TGTGCCAGCAGCTTAGGGCAGGGAGCGATCTCCTACGAGCAGTACTTC
CASSLGQGAISYEQYF
>.|TRBD1|TRBV20-1|TRBJ2-6
TGCAGTGCTAGAGTACAGGGGGTTGACGGGGCCAACGTCCTGACTTTC
CSARVQGVDGANVLTF
>.|TRBD2|TRBV6-1|TRBJ2-1
TGTGCCAGCAGTCAAGGACTAGCGGGATCGCTTAACAATGAGCAGTTCTTC
CASSQGLAGSLNNEQFF
>.|.|TRBV9|TRBJ1-5
TGTGCCAGCAGCGCACAGGGTAGCAATCAGCCCCAGCATTTT
CASSAQGSNQPQHF
>.|.|TRBV12-3/TRBV12-4|TRBJ2-2
TGTGCCAGCAGCCCGGGACGGCTTCTTACCGGGGAGCTGTTTTTT
CASSPGRLLTGELFF
>.|TRBD2|TRBV20-1|TRBJ2-7
TGCAGTGCTAGAGTTAGCGGGGTAAAAGTGGGGAACTACGAGCAGTACTTC
CSARVSGVKVGNYEQYF
>few|.|TRBV25-1|TRBJ2-3
TGTGCCAGCAGTGAGTCATCTCCGGGGACCGGAACGGGGCACGCGTATTTT
CASSESSPGTGTGHAYF
>once|TRBD2|TRBV7-6|TRBJ2-5
TGTGCCAGCAGTGCCCTAGCGGGGGGAACCGAGACCCAGTACTTC
CASSALAGGTETQYF
>once|TRBD1|TRBV20-1|TRBJ2-1
TGCAGTGCTCCCCCGACAGGGGTCAATGAGCAGTTCTTC
CSAPPTGVNEQFF
>.|TRBD1|TRBV27|TRBJ2-7
TGTGCCAGCAGTTTAACCAGGGGGCGCCGCGATCACGAGCAGTACTTC
CASSLTRGRRDHEQYF
>.|TRBD2|TRBV7-2|TRBJ2-5
TGTGCCAGCAGCCCAGACATCCGGGCGGGAGTTAACAATGAGCAGTACTTC
CASSPDIRAGVNNEQYF
>.|.|TRBV2|TRBJ2-3
TGTGCCAGCAGGGCTAAGTGGGCAGATACGCAGTATTTT
CASRAKWADTQYF
>.|.|TRBV12-3/TRBV12-4|TRBJ2-5
TGTGCCAGCAGTTTTGGCGGACTAAGCCAAGAGACCCAGTACTTC
CASSFGGLSQETQYF
>few|.|TRBV6-6|TRBJ2-4
TGTGCCAGCAGGCAGGGTCCCAGCTTAGCCAAAAACATTCAGTACTTC
CASRQGPSLAKNIQYF
>.|.|TRBV3-1|TRBJ2-5
TGTGCCAGCAGCCCGCGGTACAGCGAAGAGACCCAGTACTTC
CASSPRYSEETQYF
>.|TRBD2|TRBV9|TRBJ2-1
TGTGCCAGCAGCGTAGTAGGGACTAGCGGGAGTCACGAGCAGTTCTTC
CASSVVGTSGSHEQFF
>.|TRBD2|TRBV12-3/TRBV12-4|TRBJ2-3
TGTGCCAGCAGTCCACCGGGACTAGCGGTCCGGCAGTATTTT
CASSPPGLAVRQYF
>.|TRBD1|TRBV20-1|TRBJ2-1
TGCAGTGCTCCGGGACAGCAGGTCGCTTCCTATGAGCAGTTCTTC
CSAPGQQVASYEQFF
>few|.|TRBV28|TRBJ2-2
TGTGCCAGCAGTTTGGTTAGGATTAACACCGGGGAGCTGTTTTTT
CASSLVRINTGELFF